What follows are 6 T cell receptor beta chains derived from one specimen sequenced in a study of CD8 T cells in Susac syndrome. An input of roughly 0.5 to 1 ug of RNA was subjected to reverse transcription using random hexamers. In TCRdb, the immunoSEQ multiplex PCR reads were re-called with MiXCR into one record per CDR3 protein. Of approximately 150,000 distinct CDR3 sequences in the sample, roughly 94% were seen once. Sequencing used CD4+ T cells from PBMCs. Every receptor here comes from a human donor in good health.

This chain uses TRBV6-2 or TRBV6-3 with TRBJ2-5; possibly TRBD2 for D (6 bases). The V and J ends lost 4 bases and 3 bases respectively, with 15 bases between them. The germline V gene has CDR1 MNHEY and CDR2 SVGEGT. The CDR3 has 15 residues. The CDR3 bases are TGTGCCAGCAGTTCCCCCGGACTACCCAAAGAGACCCAGTACTTC. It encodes CASSSPGLPKETQYF.

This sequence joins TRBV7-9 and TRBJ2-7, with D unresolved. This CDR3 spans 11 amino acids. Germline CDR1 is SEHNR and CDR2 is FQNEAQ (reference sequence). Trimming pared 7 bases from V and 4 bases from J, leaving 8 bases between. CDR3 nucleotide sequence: TGTGCCAGCATGGGCCCATACGAGCAGTACTTC. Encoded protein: CASMGPYEQYF.

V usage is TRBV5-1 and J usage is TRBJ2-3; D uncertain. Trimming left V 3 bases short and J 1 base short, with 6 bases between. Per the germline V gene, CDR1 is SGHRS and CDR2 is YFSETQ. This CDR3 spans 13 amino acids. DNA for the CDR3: TGCGCCAGCAGCTCCGCCCGCACAGATACGCAGTATTTT. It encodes CASSSARTDTQYF.

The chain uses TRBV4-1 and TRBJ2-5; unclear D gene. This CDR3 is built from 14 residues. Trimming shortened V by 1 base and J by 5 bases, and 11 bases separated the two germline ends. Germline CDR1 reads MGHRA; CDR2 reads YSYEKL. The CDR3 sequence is CASSQGQALETQYF. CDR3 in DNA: TGCGCCAGCAGCCAAGGGCAGGCTTTGGAGACCCAGTACTTC.

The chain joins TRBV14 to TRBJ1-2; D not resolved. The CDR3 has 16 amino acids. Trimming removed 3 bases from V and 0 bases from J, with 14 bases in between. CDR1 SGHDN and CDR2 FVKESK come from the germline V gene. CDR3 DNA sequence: TGTGCCAGCAGCCATGGAGCGCGTCAAGCTAACTATGGCTACACCTTC. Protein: CASSHGARQANYGYTF.

For the CDR3, the DNA is TGTGCCAGCAGCGGGGGGGGGCCCGCGGCTTTCTTT. Translating it yields CASSGGGPAAFF. The chain is built from TRBV5-6 and TRBJ1-1; TRBD1 might be the D (6 bases). Germline V CDR1 and CDR2: SGHDT, YYEEEE. The CDR3 extends over 12 amino acids. With 4 bases removed from V and 11 bases from J, the gap between germline ends came to 15 bases.